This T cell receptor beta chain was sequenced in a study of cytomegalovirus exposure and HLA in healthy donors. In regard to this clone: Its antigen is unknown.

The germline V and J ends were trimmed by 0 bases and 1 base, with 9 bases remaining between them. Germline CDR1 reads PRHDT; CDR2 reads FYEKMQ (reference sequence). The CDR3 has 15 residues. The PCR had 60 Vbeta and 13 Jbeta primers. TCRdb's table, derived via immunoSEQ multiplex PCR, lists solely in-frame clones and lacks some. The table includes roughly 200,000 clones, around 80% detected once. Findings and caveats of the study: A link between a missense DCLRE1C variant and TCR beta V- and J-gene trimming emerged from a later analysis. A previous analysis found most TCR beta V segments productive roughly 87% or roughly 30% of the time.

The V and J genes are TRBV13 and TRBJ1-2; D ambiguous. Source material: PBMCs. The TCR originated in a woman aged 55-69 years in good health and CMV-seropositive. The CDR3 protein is CASSLGTSFNYGYTF. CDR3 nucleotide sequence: TGTGCCAGCAGCTTAGGTACCAGTTTTAACTATGGCTACACCTTC.